One and the same sample provided the 22 T cell receptor beta chains below, sequenced in a study of cytomegalovirus exposure and HLA in healthy donors (dated by TCRdb to about 2017). Library generation was performed with the immunoSEQ multiplex PCR assay. For the multiplex PCR, a mixture combining 60 forward primers for TCR Vbeta segments and 13 reverse primers for TCR Jbeta segments was used. Drawn from immuneACCESS, this table holds only the in-frame rearrangements with V and J called that TCRdb kept. Clones are partly lost; checked studies trace under half to an unresolved V gene and leave the rest unexplained. The sample profile shows 200,000 or so clones; more than 65% of them were found once. Together, the top ten hold about 6% of the sample. The sample was PBMCs. These receptors were collected from a woman in her 30s in good health and CMV-seropositive.

This clone has just a few counts. V and J are TRBV27 and TRBJ1-2; unclear D gene. Germline CDR1 is MNHEY and CDR2 is SMNVEV (reference sequence). Trimming removed 1 base at V and 7 bases at J, with 16 bases between. The length of the CDR3 is 15 residues. CDR3 DNA: TGTGCCAGCAGTTTATTTGGTGCCCTAGCAGTTGGCTACACCTTC. This translates into CASSLFGALAVGYTF.

The CDR3 here is CASSLPFTGLSTEAFF. CDR3 bases: TGTGCCAGCTCACTACCGTTCACAGGGTTGAGCACTGAAGCTTTCTTT. V and J are TRBV18 and TRBJ1-1, with D perhaps matching TRBD1 (6 bases). CDR3 length: 16 amino acids. V was shortened by 4 bases and J by 4 bases, with 19 bases between the two germline ends. Germline V gene sequence: CDR1 KGHSH, CDR2 LQKENI.

The genes are TRBV10-3 and TRBJ1-3, with 7 bases matching TRBD1. The J segment lost 0 bases and the V segment lost 6 bases, leaving 5 bases of the junction unmatched. Germline V lookup: CDR1 ENHRY, CDR2 SYGVKD. This CDR3 has 15 residues. The CDR3 is CAIRPGQNSGNTIYF. The CDR3 DNA sequence: TGTGCCATCAGACCGGGACAGAACTCTGGAAACACCATATATTTT.

The rearrangement joins TRBV9 to TRBJ2-3; 12 positions agree with TRBD2. The length of the CDR3 is 16 residues. The V segment lost 4 bases and the J segment 1 base; nucleotides outside the gene matches: 4. From germline, CDR1 is SGDLS and CDR2 YYNGEE. The CDR3 loop reads CASSLRLAGGTDTQYF. CDR3 nucleotides: TGTGCCAGCAGCCTCCGACTAGCGGGGGGCACAGATACGCAGTATTTT. Drawing the rest from reference TRBV9 and TRBJ2-3, the complete variable domain is DSGVTQTPKHLITATGQRVTLRCSPRSGDLSVYWYQQSLDQGLQFLIQYYNGEERAKGNILERFSAQQFPDLHSELNLSSLELGDSALYFCASSLRLAGGTDTQYFGPGTRLTVL.

The chain links TRBV11-2 to TRBJ2-7, with D maybe TRBD1 (5 bases). Germline CDR1 and CDR2: SGHAT and FQNNGV. V lost 0 bases to trimming and J lost 0 bases, with 9 bases between them. This CDR3 is built from 15 residues. CDR3 sequence: CASSLEMGLSYEQYF. DNA for the CDR3: TGTGCCAGCAGCTTAGAAATGGGGCTCTCCTACGAGCAGTACTTC.

The chain joins TRBV7-9 to TRBJ2-7, with D uncertain. V dropped 5 bases and J dropped 4 bases, with 6 bases sitting between them. This CDR3 is built from 11 residues. Germline-derived CDR1 and CDR2 are SEHNR and FQNEAQ (reference sequence). The CDR3 here is CASSPIYEQYF. Written as DNA, the CDR3 is TGTGCCAGCAGCCCTATTTACGAGCAGTACTTC.

The rearrangement uses TRBV27 and TRBJ2-1, with 11 nucleotides matching TRBD2. This CDR3 spans 15 amino acids. Germline V gene data show CDR1 as MNHEY and CDR2 as SMNVEV (reference sequence). The V gene end was trimmed by 5 bases and the J gene end by 7 bases; junction bases not matched to a gene: 7. This CDR3 reads CASSPGLAEINEQFF. Here the CDR3 DNA reads TGTGCCAGCAGTCCGGGACTAGCGGAGATTAATGAGCAGTTCTTC.

The chain joins TRBV28 to TRBJ1-2; 7 bases are shared with TRBD1. Losses at the gene ends were 3 bases for V and 5 bases for J; bases not matched to a gene: 9. The CDR3 is 15 amino acids. The V gene's germline CDR1 is MDHEN and CDR2 SYDVKM. The CDR3 is CASSFGTEIGYGYTF. CDR3 sequence (DNA): TGTGCCAGCAGTTTCGGGACAGAAATAGGATATGGCTACACCTTC.

The V call is TRBV6-5, the J call TRBJ2-5, with 11 bases identical to TRBD2. The length of the CDR3 is 15 residues. V lost 5 bases, J lost 5 bases, and 7 bases stayed unmatched. CDR1 and CDR2 from the germline V gene are MNHEY and SVGAGI. CDR3 protein: CASSNLAGGRETQYF. As DNA, the CDR3 is TGTGCCAGCAGTAACTTAGCGGGGGGGAGGGAGACCCAGTACTTC.

This clone was counted only a few times. The chain carries TRBV4-3 and TRBJ2-2; D is perhaps TRBD2 (6 bases). The germline gives CDR1 LGHNA, CDR2 YSLEER. The CDR3 spans 16 residues. V was cut by 0 bases and J by 7 bases, with 15 bases left in between. The CDR3 DNA reads as TGCGCCAGCAGCCAAGACCGTACCGGGGGAGGCGGGGAGCTGTTTTTT. Residues: CASSQDRTGGGGELFF.

This rearrangement joins TRBV27 to TRBJ2-2; D remains unclear. The CDR3 loop spans 12 amino acids. V lost 6 bases to trimming and J lost 4 bases, with 6 bases between them. Per the germline V gene, CDR1 is MNHEY and CDR2 is SMNVEV (reference sequence). CDR3 region: CASSLSTGELFF. CDR3 nucleotides: TGTGCCAGCAGCCTATCCACCGGGGAGCTGTTTTTT.

The chain couples TRBV11-2 to TRBJ2-2; 14 bases align to TRBD2. V lost 3 bases to trimming and J lost 1 base; unmatched junction nucleotides: 4. Germline V gene data show CDR1 as SGHAT and CDR2 as FQNNGV. The CDR3 extends over 18 amino acids. CDR3: CASSFGLAGGGNTGELFF. The CDR3 DNA reads TGTGCCAGCAGCTTCGGACTAGCGGGAGGCGGGAACACCGGGGAGCTGTTTTTT.

This chain joins TRBV11-2 and TRBJ1-5; D is uncertain. Per germline, CDR1 SGHAT and CDR2 FQNNGV. The CDR3 extends over 14 amino acids. Trimming took off 5 bases at V and 4 bases at J, with 12 bases between the two ends. CDR3 region: CASSPARGNQPQHF. Here the CDR3 DNA reads TGTGCCAGCAGCCCCGCCCGGGGAAATCAGCCCCAGCATTTT.

This clone was observed a few times. CDR3 coding DNA: TGTGCCAGCTCCAGGGACATCCAAGAGACCCAGTACTTC. It specifies CASSRDIQETQYF. This rearrangement joins TRBV5-6 to TRBJ2-5; perhaps TRBD1 as D (6 bases). The CDR3 spans 13 residues. The germline V and J ends were trimmed by 7 bases and 1 base, with 11 bases remaining between them. In germline, CDR1 is SGHDT, CDR2 YYEEEE.

The rearrangement links TRBV19 to TRBJ2-1; the match to TRBD2 covers 8 bases. Trimming cost V 4 bases and J 5 bases; bases outside gene matches: 4. The CDR3 extends over 14 amino acids. CDR1 is LNHDA, CDR2 SQIVND, per germline (reference sequence). CDR3 region: CASSKRETDNEQFF. CDR3 DNA: TGTGCCAGTAGTAAGCGGGAGACGGACAATGAGCAGTTCTTC.

The chain joins TRBV7-3 to TRBJ1-1, with TRBD1 matching 10 bases. V was clipped by 5 bases and J by 2 bases; unmatched bases: 5. Germline-derived CDR1 and CDR2 are SGHTA and FQGTGA. This CDR3 is 15 amino acids long. CDR3 nucleotides: TGTGCCAGCAGCGAAGGGACAGGGGCCAACACTGAAGCTTTCTTT. This encodes CASSEGTGANTEAFF.

The V and J genes are TRBV7-2 and TRBJ2-5; 7 bases line up with TRBD2. Per germline, CDR1 SGHTA and CDR2 FQGNSA. Unmatched junction bases numbered 9, after V lost 0 bases and J lost 2 bases. The length of the CDR3 is 17 residues. Here the CDR3 reads CASSLALRGAGQETQYF. In DNA, the CDR3 is TGTGCCAGCAGCTTAGCGCTGAGGGGAGCGGGGCAAGAGACCCAGTACTTC.

The J gene is TRBJ1-1, the V gene TRBV7-9; no reliable D call. CDR3 length equals 15 residues. The germline V and J ends were trimmed by 1 base and 0 bases, with 9 bases remaining between them. CDR1 and CDR2 (germline): SEHNR, FQNEAQ (reference sequence). Here the CDR3 reads CASSLGVEVNTEAFF. The CDR3 nucleotides read TGTGCCAGCAGCTTAGGGGTAGAGGTGAACACTGAAGCTTTCTTT.

This clone was observed once. CDR3 protein: CASSLGENTEAFF. Written as DNA, the CDR3 is TGTGCCAGCAGCTTAGGAGAGAACACTGAAGCTTTCTTT. The rearrangement links TRBV11-3 to TRBJ1-1, with D uncertain. The V end lost 1 base, the J end lost 1 base, and 4 bases lay between the germline ends. In germline, CDR1 is SGHNT, CDR2 YENEEA. The CDR3 runs 13 residues.

The chain is built from TRBV5-4 and TRBJ2-1, with 13 bases that match TRBD2. V lost 2 bases to trimming and J lost 7 bases; unmatched junction nucleotides: 6. This CDR3 is built from 16 residues. CDR1 and CDR2 (germline): SGHNT, YYREEE (reference sequence). The CDR3 DNA follows: TGTGCCAGCAGCTTCGGACTAGCGGGAGTGAGGAATGAGCAGTTCTTC. This translates into CASSFGLAGVRNEQFF.

The chain carries TRBV15 and TRBJ1-5; D is possibly TRBD1 (6 bases). V lost 0 bases and J 5 bases, leaving 20 bases between the germline ends. Germline V lookup: CDR1 LNHNV, CDR2 YYDKDF (reference sequence). There are 18 residues in the CDR3. The DNA for the CDR3 is TGTGCCACCAGCAGAGATCTTTTTGGACAGATTAAGGATCAGCCCCAGCATTTT. It specifies CATSRDLFGQIKDQPQHF.

The chain combines TRBV7-8 with TRBJ1-5; tentative D call: TRBD1 (5 bases). There are 15 residues in the CDR3. V was cut by 1 base and J by 5 bases, with 12 bases left in between. The germline V gene has CDR1 SGHVS and CDR2 FQNEAQ. In DNA, the CDR3 is TGTGCCAGCAGCTTAGGGGCGCAGGGTCATCAGCCCCAGCATTTT. Translating it yields CASSLGAQGHQPQHF.